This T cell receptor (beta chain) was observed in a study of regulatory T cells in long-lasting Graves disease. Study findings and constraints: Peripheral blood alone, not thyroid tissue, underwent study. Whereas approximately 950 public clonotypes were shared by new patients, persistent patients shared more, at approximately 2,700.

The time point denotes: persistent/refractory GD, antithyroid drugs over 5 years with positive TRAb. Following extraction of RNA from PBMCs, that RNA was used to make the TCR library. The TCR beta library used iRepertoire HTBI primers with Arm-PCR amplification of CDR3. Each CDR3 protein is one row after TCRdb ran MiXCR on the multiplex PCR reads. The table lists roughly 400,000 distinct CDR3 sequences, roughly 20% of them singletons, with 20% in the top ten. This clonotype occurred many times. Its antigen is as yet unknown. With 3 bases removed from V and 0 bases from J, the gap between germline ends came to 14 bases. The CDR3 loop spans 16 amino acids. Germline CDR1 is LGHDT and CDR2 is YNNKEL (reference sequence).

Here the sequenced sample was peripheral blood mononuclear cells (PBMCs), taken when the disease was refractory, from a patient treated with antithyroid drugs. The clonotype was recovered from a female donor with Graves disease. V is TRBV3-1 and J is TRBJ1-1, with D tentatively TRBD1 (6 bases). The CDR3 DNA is TGTGCCAGCAGCCATTTTACAGGGTCGGTGAACACTGAAGCTTTCTTT. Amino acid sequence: CASSHFTGSVNTEAFF. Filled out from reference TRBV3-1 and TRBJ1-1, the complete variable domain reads DTAVSQTPKYLVTQMGNDKSIKCEQNLGHDTMYWYKQDSKKFLKIMFSYNNKELIINETVPNRFSPKSPDKAHLNLHINSLELGDSAVYFCASSHFTGSVNTEAFFGQGTRLTVV.